This T cell receptor beta chain came from a study of cytomegalovirus exposure and HLA in healthy donors. Concerning this clone: Its antigen is undetermined.

Germline trimming cut 0 bases from V and 10 bases from J; bases unmatched to any gene: 2. Germline V gene lookup returns CDR1 SGDLS and CDR2 YYNGEE. The CDR3 runs 15 residues. Points from the study as a whole: Several of the most significant clusters were apparently associated with common viral pathogens in a later analysis. A later analysis reportedly found that, within productive TCRs, an Asian-associated ancestry cluster had fewer N-insertions than the mean observed across the approximately 670 donors.

A multiplex PCR was run with 60 Vbeta primers and 13 Jbeta primers. The assay was immunoSEQ multiplex PCR, and TCRdb's table has in-frame clones only and misses some. With roughly 100,000 clones in the sample, the ten largest clones hold 3.5%. The sample taken for sequencing was PBMCs. This chain connects TRBV9 to TRBJ1-6; 12 nucleotides align to TRBD1. This TCR was recovered from a man aged 40-49 years in good health and CMV-seronegative. CDR3 in DNA: TGTGCCAGCAGCGTAGGAGGGACAGGGGGCTCACCCCTCCACTTT. Its protein product is CASSVGGTGGSPLHF.